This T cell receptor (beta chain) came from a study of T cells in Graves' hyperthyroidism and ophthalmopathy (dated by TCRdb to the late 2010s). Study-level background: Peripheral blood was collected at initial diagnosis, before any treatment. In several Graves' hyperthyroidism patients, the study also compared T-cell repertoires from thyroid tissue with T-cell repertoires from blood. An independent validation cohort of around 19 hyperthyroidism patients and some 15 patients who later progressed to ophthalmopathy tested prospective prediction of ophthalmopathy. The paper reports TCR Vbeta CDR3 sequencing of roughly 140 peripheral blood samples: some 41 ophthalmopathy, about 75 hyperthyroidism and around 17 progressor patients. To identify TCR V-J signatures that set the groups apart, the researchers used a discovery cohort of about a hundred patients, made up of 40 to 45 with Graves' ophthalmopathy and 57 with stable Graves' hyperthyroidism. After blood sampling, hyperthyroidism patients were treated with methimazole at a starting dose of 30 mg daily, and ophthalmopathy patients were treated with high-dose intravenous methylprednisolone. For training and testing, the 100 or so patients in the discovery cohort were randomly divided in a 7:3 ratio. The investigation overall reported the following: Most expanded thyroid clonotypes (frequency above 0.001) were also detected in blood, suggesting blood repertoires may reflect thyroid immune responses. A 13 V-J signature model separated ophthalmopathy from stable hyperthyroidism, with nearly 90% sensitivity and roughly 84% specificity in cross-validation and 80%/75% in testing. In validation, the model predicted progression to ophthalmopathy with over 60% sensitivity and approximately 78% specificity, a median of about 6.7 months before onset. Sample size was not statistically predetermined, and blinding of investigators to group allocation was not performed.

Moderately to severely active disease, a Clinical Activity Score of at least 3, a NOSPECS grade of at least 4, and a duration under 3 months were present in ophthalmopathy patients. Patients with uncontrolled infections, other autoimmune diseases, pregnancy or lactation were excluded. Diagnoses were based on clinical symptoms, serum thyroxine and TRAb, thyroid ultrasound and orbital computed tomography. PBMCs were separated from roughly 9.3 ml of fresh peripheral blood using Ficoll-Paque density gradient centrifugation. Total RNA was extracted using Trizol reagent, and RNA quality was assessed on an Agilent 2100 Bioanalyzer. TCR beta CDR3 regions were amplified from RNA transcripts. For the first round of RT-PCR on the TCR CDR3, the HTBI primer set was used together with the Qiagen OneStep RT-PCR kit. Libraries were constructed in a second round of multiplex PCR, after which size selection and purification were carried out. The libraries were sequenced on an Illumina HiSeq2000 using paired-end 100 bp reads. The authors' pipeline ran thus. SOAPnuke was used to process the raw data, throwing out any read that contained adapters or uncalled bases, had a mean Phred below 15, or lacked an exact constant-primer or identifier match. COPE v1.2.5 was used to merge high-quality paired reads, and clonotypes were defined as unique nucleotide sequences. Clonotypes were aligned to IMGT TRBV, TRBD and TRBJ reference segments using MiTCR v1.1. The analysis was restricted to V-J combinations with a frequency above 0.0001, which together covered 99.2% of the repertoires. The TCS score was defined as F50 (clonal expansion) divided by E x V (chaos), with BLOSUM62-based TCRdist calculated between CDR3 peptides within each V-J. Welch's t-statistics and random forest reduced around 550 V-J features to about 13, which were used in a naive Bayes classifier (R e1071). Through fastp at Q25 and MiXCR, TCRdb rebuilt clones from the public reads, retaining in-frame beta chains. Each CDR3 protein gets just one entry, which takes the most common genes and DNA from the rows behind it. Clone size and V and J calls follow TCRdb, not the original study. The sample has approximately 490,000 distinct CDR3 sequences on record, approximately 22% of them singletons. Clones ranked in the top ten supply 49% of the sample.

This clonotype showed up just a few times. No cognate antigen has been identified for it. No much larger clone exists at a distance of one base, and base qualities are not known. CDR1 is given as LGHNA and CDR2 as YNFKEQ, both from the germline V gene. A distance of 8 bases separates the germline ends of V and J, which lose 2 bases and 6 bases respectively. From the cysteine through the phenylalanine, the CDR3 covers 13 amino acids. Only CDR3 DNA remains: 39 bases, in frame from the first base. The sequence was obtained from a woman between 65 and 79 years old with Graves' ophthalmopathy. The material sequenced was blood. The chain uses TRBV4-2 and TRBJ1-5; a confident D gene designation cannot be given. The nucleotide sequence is TGTGCCAGCAGCCAACTTCAAGGTCAGCCCCAGCATTTT. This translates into CASSQLQGQPQHF.